This T cell receptor (beta chain) was recorded in a study of Ad26.COV2.S vaccination and SARS-CoV-2 variants (dated by TCRdb to about 2021). For the study in its entirety: Vaccine-arm donors came from COV1001, a multicentre, randomized, double-blind, placebo-controlled phase I-IIa trial of Ad26.COV2.S in healthy adults. Ad26.COV2.S was administered intramuscularly at a dose of 5x10^10 or 1x10^11 viral particles, either as one shot or as two shots given 56 days apart. Trial participants were randomized into five groups of five: low-dose or high-dose Ad26.COV2.S given once or twice, or placebo on both occasions. Blinding of investigators to trial group allocation was maintained during experiments and outcome assessment. TCRbeta repertoire sequencing was used to assess the specificity and breadth of SARS-CoV-2-reactive T cell receptors after Ad26.COV2.S vaccination. The TCR-sequenced set comprised approximately 32 samples: around 20 Ad26.COV2.S vaccine recipients, 5 placebo recipients and 8 SARS-CoV-2 convalescent individuals.

Study-wide findings and limitations: Substantial breadth of spike-specific CD8+ and CD4+ T cell responses was reported after vaccination. Comparing responses between vaccine doses or regimens was not something the study was powered to do. The authors noted that total T cell responses may have been underestimated by the TCR breadth and depth analyses. Higher spike-specific TCR breadth was observed in Ad26.COV2.S recipients than in placebo recipients (P = 0.0014). Vaccine and placebo recipients had comparable non-spike TCR breadth, which fits with the vaccine containing only spike.

The meaning of the sample's treatment or condition label: about 20 received Ad26.COV2.S at low or high dose, single or two shots; about 5 received placebo; per-sample allocation not given. For vaccine and placebo recipients, the sequenced repertoires came from samples collected on day 63 after the first injection. Cohort 1b enrolled some 25 adults aged 18-55 years at a single site in Boston, USA, between 29 July and 7 August 2020. As a vaccine, Ad26.COV2.S was a replication-incompetent adenovirus type 26 vector that expressed a prefusion-stabilized SARS-CoV-2 spike protein derived from the original Wuhan strain. The CDR3 spans 13 residues, from the cysteine through the phenylalanine. CDR3 DNA is the only sequence kept; it has 39 bases, read in frame from the first base. For CDR1 and CDR2, the germline V gene (reference sequence) lists GTSNPN and SVGIG. Between the V and J ends, shortened by 4 bases and 12 bases respectively, the junction contains 19 bases.

TCRbeta CDR3 regions were sequenced with the immunoSEQ Assay. After extraction, genomic DNA underwent amplification by bias-controlled multiplex PCR, followed by high-throughput sequencing. Under the source paper's analysis protocol: Collapsing and filtering of sequences were performed to quantify the absolute abundance of each unique TCRbeta CDR3 region. Usable DNA was measured by amplifying reference genes present in all nucleated cells, and TCRbeta template counts were normalized to that usable DNA to estimate T cell fraction. Repertoire TCRs were annotated as SARS-CoV-2-specific by exact matching of V gene, CDR3 amino acid sequence and J gene to a known reactive TCR set. MIRA supplied the reference SARS-CoV-2 TCR set, which was filtered for enrichment in COVID-19-positive ImmuneCODE repertoires so that public or cross-reactive TCRs were removed. Using the MIRA antigens, annotated TCRs were further analysed by specific ORF or by position within an ORF. Depth was the summed frequency of annotated unique rearrangements, while breadth was defined as annotated unique rearrangements over total unique productive rearrangements. Two-sided Wilcoxon rank-sum tests were applied when comparing TCR breadth between groups. TCRdb provides this immuneACCESS table in a form limited to in-frame rearrangements. Some clones are lacking; in checked studies, under half of them reflect an unresolved V gene, and why the rest are absent is not known. V and J calls and clone size are copied from that table; D and trimming were computed from the DNA. In all, the sample holds around 270,000 clones, and 70% to 90% of those were seen once. The ten biggest clones cover roughly 3% of the sample.

To note about this clone: No antigen is known for it. The sample holds no much larger clone one base away, and base qualities are not on file.

The source of this sequence is a person aged 18-60 years who received the Ad26.COV2.S COVID-19 vaccine or a placebo. The sequence links TRBV30 to TRBJ2-1; TRBD1 might be the D gene, on 6 matching bases. Specimen: peripheral blood, collected in a trial of Ad26.COV2.S vaccine versus placebo. The DNA sequence is given as TGTGCCTGGACCCAGAAGCTGGACAGCGGGCAGTTCTTC. This is translated as CAWTQKLDSGQFF.